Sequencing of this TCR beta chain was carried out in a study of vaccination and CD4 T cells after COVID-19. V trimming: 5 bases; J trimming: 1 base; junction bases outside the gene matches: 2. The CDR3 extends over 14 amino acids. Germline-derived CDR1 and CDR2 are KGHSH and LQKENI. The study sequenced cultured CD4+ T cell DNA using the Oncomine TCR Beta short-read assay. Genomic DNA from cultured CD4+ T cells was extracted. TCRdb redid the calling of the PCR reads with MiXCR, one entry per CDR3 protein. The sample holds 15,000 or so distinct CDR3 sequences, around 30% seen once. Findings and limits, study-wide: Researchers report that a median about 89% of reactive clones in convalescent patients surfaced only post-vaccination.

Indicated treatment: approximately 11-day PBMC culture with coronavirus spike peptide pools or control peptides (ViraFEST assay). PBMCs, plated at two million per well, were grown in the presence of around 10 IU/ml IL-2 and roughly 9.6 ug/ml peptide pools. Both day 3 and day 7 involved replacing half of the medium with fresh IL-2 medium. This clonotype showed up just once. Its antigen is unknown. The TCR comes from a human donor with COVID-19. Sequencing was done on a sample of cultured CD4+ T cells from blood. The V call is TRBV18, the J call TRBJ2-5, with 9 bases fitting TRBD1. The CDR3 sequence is CASSSGQGQETQYF. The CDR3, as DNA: TGTGCCAGCTCATCGGGACAGGGCCAAGAGACCCAGTACTTC.